These 9 T cell receptor beta chains share one sample of origin, sequenced in a study of cytomegalovirus exposure and HLA in healthy donors. The PCR had 60 Vbeta and 13 Jbeta primers. Sequencing was performed with immunoSEQ multiplex PCR; in TCRdb, only in-frame clones are kept and a portion is missing. The table shows 110,000 or so clones, with 82% occurring only once. Source material: PBMCs. All receptors derive from a woman under 30 in good health and CMV-seronegative.

The rearrangement uses TRBV19 and TRBJ2-1, with TRBD2 matching over 12 bases. The CDR3 is 15 residues long. CDR1 is LNHDA and CDR2 is SQIVND in the germline V gene (reference sequence). V was clipped by 9 bases and J by 7 bases; unmatched bases: 10. The CDR3 is CASQKGLAGWNEQFF. DNA for the CDR3: TGTGCCAGCCAGAAAGGACTAGCGGGGTGGAATGAGCAGTTCTTC.

V gene TRBV11-3 combines with J gene TRBJ2-3; 7 bases align to TRBD1. Germline trimming cut 5 bases from V and 5 bases from J; bases unmatched to any gene: 4. The germline gives CDR1 SGHNT, CDR2 YENEEA. This CDR3 comprises 13 residues. CDR3 loop: CASSTDREDTQYF. CDR3 nucleotides: TGTGCCAGCAGCACCGACAGGGAAGATACGCAGTATTTT.

The chain joins TRBV28 to TRBJ1-6; tentatively, D is TRBD1 (5 bases). With 8 bases removed from V and 5 bases from J, the gap between germline ends came to 10 bases. The CDR3 has 13 amino acids. From germline, CDR1 is MDHEN and CDR2 SYDVKM. The CDR3 region has the DNA TGTGCCAGCGGGGCCGTACATAATTCACCCCTCCACTTT. Residues: CASGAVHNSPLHF.

This chain's CDR3 is CASSLVPSGSSEQYF. DNA for the CDR3: TGCGCCAGCAGCTTGGTTCCTAGCGGGAGCAGTGAGCAGTACTTC. The V gene is TRBV5-1, the J gene TRBJ2-7; TRBD2 agrees at 10 bases. CDR1 SGHRS and CDR2 YFSETQ come from the germline V gene. V lost 0 bases to trimming and J lost 7 bases; unmatched junction nucleotides: 7. CDR3 size: 15 residues.

This clone came up a few times. The CDR3 loop reads CASSTDSVMNTEAFF. The CDR3 nucleotides read TGCGCCAGCAGCACGGACAGCGTAATGAACACTGAAGCTTTCTTT. The rearrangement links TRBV5-1 to TRBJ1-1, with D perhaps TRBD1 (6 bases). Between the trimmed V and J ends, which lost 4 bases and 0 bases, there was a span of 13 bases. The CDR3 totals 15 residues. CDR1 and CDR2 (germline): SGHRS, YFSETQ.

This clone was picked up one time. The chain employs TRBV28 and TRBJ2-4; TRBD2 might be the D (6 bases). V lost 7 bases and J 3 bases, leaving 19 bases between the germline ends. The V gene's germline CDR1 is MDHEN and CDR2 SYDVKM. This CDR3 has 16 amino acids. As DNA, the CDR3 is TGTGCCAGCACACGTTCGTGGGCCGGGGGCAAAAACATTCAGTACTTC. It yields the protein CASTRSWAGGKNIQYF. Based on the CDR3 plus reference TRBV28 and TRBJ2-4, the full variable domain is DVKVTQSSRYLVKRTGEKVFLECVQDMDHENMFWYRQDPGLGLRLIYFSYDVKMKEKGDIPEGYSVSREKKERFSLILESASTNQTSMYLCASTRSWAGGKNIQYFGAGTRLSVL.

The V and J genes are TRBV28 and TRBJ2-7; D not certain. Germline lookup yields CDR1 MDHEN and CDR2 SYDVKM. Trimming left V 2 bases short and J 0 bases short, with 14 bases between. The CDR3 has 16 residues. The DNA for the CDR3 is TGTGCCAGCAGTTTAGGTCGTCTTCTTAGCTCCTACGAGCAGTACTTC. It encodes CASSLGRLLSSYEQYF.

V and J are TRBV6-1 and TRBJ2-6, with no clear D. V was trimmed by 1 base and J by 2 bases, leaving 6 bases between them. This CDR3 comprises 15 residues. The V gene's germline CDR1 is MNHNS and CDR2 SASEGT. CDR3 loop: CASSEVLTGANVLTF. The CDR3 DNA is TGTGCCAGCAGTGAAGTCTTAACTGGGGCCAACGTCCTGACTTTC.

The rearrangement links TRBV9 to TRBJ2-1; 7 bases map to TRBD2. There are 17 residues in the CDR3. Per the germline V gene, CDR1 is SGDLS and CDR2 is YYNGEE. The junction had 16 bases not matched to a gene; V was cut back by 4 bases and J by 6 bases. In DNA, the CDR3 is TGTGCCAGCAGCCCCGGCCCGGGGCGGGGGTACGGCAATGAGCAGTTCTTC. Its translation: CASSPGPGRGYGNEQFF.